The 10 T cell receptor beta chains below were found in one sample sequenced in a study of blood T cell repertoires in COVID-19. Libraries were prepared by immunoSEQ multiplex PCR; TCRdb keeps only in-frame clonotypes and omits some of them. This table holds 100,000 to 150,000 clones, around nine tenths found once. The sequencing sample was made of peripheral blood. The receptors come from a woman older than 75 with acute or convalescent COVID-19.

The J gene is TRBJ2-1, the V gene TRBV7-3, with D hard to call. The CDR3 runs to 11 residues. Per germline, CDR1 SGHTA and CDR2 FQGTGA. Between the trimmed V and J ends, which lost 6 bases and 5 bases, there was a span of 5 bases. The CDR3 nucleotides read TGTGCCAGCAGGGCCCACAATGAGCAGTTCTTC. Translation: CASRAHNEQFF.

J is TRBJ1-2 and V is TRBV19; 10 bases align to TRBD1. The CDR3 spans 14 residues. Germline-derived CDR1 and CDR2 are LNHDA and SQIVND (reference sequence). Here the CDR3 reads CGSKTGGAGHGYTF. The CDR3 DNA sequence: TGTGGGAGTAAGACAGGGGGCGCGGGGCATGGCTACACCTTC.

The V and J genes are TRBV6-2 or TRBV6-3 and TRBJ2-5; perhaps TRBD2 as D (7 bases). This CDR3 has 19 residues. The V gene's germline CDR1 is MNHEY and CDR2 SVGEGT. V lost 0 bases, J lost 5 bases, and 25 bases lay in between. Here the CDR3 reads CASSYSKDGKWGGRETQYF. CDR3 coding DNA: TGTGCCAGCAGTTACTCGAAAGACGGGAAGTGGGGGGGCCGGGAGACCCAGTACTTC.

The chain joins TRBV24-1 to TRBJ2-1; 9 bases align to TRBD2. From germline, CDR1 is KGHDR and CDR2 SFDVKD. V gave up 8 bases and J gave up 7 bases; unmatched junction bases: 5. CDR3 length: 13 amino acids. CDR3 sequence reads: CATKGSGSNEQFF. Here the CDR3 DNA reads TGTGCCACCAAAGGTAGCGGGAGTAATGAGCAGTTCTTC.

The chain joins TRBV5-8 to TRBJ2-3, with 7 bases that match TRBD1. V shed 4 bases and J 1 base; nucleotides not matched to a gene: 6. This CDR3 has 15 amino acids. From germline, CDR1 is SGHTS and CDR2 YDEGEE. The CDR3 DNA is TGTGCCAGCAGCCCGGGACAGTGGGGCACAGATACGCAGTATTTT. It yields the protein CASSPGQWGTDTQYF.

For the CDR3, the DNA is TGTGCCAGCAGCCGCTGGGGCGGTTACGAGCAGTACTTC. Protein sequence: CASSRWGGYEQYF. This chain uses TRBV3-1 (or the pseudogene TRBV3-2) with TRBJ2-7; tentatively, D is TRBD1 (5 bases). The V end was cut by 4 bases, the J end by 4 bases, with 11 bases between. Germline CDR1 LGHDT, CDR2 YNNKEL (reference sequence). This CDR3 has 13 amino acids.

The V call is TRBV5-1, the J call TRBJ2-7; 7 nucleotides align to TRBD2. CDR1 and CDR2 (germline): SGHRS, YFSETQ. Germline trimming cut 2 bases from V and 0 bases from J; bases unmatched to any gene: 14. This CDR3 has 18 amino acids. The CDR3 protein is CASSFRGGNSLSSYEQYF. CDR3 sequence (DNA): TGCGCCAGCAGCTTTCGCGGGGGAAATTCCTTAAGCTCCTACGAGCAGTACTTC.

V gene TRBV24-1 combines with J gene TRBJ2-3, with a tentative D call TRBD2 (5 bases). Germline-derived CDR1 and CDR2 are KGHDR and SFDVKD. The V end lost 1 base, the J end lost 4 bases, and 17 bases lay between the germline ends. The CDR3 loop spans 17 amino acids. CDR3 protein: CATSDFGGWSRADTQYF. The CDR3 coding sequence is TGTGCCACCAGTGATTTCGGAGGATGGAGTCGCGCAGATACGCAGTATTTT.

V and J are TRBV18 and TRBJ1-2; D is possibly TRBD1 (6 bases). V dropped 6 bases and J dropped 2 bases, with 10 bases sitting between them. The CDR3 runs to 13 residues. Germline CDR1 reads KGHSH; CDR2 reads LQKENI. CDR3 residues: CASSITGNYGYTF. The DNA of the CDR3 is TGTGCCAGCTCCATCACAGGGAACTATGGCTACACCTTC.

This clone was recorded once. The chain carries TRBV6-1 and TRBJ2-5, with D uncertain. The CDR3 is made up of 14 amino acids. Between the trimmed V and J ends, which lost 3 bases and 1 base, there was a span of 9 bases. Germline loops: CDR1 MNHNS, CDR2 SASEGT. The CDR3 region has the DNA TGTGCCAGCAGTGACCCACTACGCCAAGAGACCCAGTACTTC. It yields the protein CASSDPLRQETQYF.